This record looks at one TCR beta chain sequence and its context. Lacking the conserved final phenylalanine or tryptophan, this CDR3 likely reflects a read error. TCRdb re-derived calls from the 5' RACE reads in MiXCR, one entry per CDR3 protein. This sample has 150,000 or so distinct CDR3 sequences, with around 3.5% found just once. CDR1 LNHDA and CDR2 SQIVND come from the germline V gene (reference sequence). The CDR3 loop spans 10 amino acids. Trimming cost V 7 bases and J 7 bases, with 4 bases left between them. This sample is part of a study of identical twins. This clonotype originated in a man between 18 and 29 years old in good health. V and J are TRBV19 and TRBJ1-4; no definite D call. The material sequenced was memory T cells sorted from blood. DNA of the CDR3: TGTGCCAGTATCGGTGAAAAACTGTTTCTT. Its protein product is CASIGEKLFL.